This T cell receptor beta chain was identified during a study of somatic mutations in cytotoxic T cells in rheumatoid arthritis. V shed 4 bases, J shed 3 bases, and the junction held 6 bases outside the gene matches. Germline V CDR1 and CDR2: SGHNT, YYREEE (reference sequence). There are 14 residues in the CDR3. Notes on the study in general: A significant difference in CD8+ T-cell clonality was not found between rheumatoid arthritis patients and age-matched healthy controls. Among roughly 71 patients, roughly 8 showed a largest CD8+ clone that surpassed 20% of CD8+ cells. The authors did not know the antigen targets of the expanded CD8+ clones.

Sequencing used immunoSEQ multiplex PCR; TCRdb keeps in-frame clones, though not all of them. The sample lists around 16,000 clones; nearly 80% were seen once. A remark on this clone: Its target is unknown.

This clonotype was sampled from an adult with rheumatoid arthritis. Sequences were obtained from CD8+ T cells sorted from blood. The V and J genes are TRBV5-4 and TRBJ1-2; 7 bases are shared with TRBD1. The CDR3: CASSPEGAYYGYTF. The CDR3 coding sequence is TGTGCCAGCAGCCCGGAGGGGGCCTACTATGGCTACACCTTC.